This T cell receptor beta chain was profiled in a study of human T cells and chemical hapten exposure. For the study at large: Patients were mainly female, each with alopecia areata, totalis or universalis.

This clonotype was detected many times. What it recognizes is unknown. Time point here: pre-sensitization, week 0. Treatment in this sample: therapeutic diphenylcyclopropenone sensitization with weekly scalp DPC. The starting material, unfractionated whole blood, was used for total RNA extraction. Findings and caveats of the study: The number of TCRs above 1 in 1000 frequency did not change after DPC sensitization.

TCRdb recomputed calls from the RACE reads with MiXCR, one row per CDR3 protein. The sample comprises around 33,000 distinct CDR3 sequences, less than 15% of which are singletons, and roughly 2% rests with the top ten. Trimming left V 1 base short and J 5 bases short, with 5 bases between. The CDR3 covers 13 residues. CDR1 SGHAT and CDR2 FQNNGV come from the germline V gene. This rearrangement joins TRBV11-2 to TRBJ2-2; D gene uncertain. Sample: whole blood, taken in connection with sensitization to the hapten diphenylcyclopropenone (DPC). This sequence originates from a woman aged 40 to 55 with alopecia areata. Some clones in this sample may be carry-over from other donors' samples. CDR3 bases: TGTGCCAGCAGCTTAGTTGAGACCGGGGAGCTGTTTTTT. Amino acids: CASSLVETGELFF. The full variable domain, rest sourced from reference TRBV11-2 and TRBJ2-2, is EAGVAQSPRYKIIEKRQSVAFWCNPISGHATLYWYQQILGQGPKLLIQFQNNGVVDDSQLPKDRFSAERLKGVDSTLKIQPAKLEDSAVYLCASSLVETGELFFGEGSRLTVL.